The present T cell receptor (beta chain) was sequenced within a study of blood T cell repertoires in COVID-19 (dated by TCRdb to 2018 to 2020). For the study in its entirety: Collaborator samples came from the United States, Italy and Spain and covered acute and convalescent phases of COVID-19. The material from the prospective study consisted of cDNA or gDNA derived from T cells, B-cell-depleted T cells, or PBMCs. The dataset comprised deeply sampled blood TCRbeta repertoires from subjects exposed to, actively infected with, or recovered from COVID-19. A freely available public database, intended as a resource for researchers studying the immune response to SARS-CoV-2, is where the repertoires were released. The samples were drawn from two sources: the first 160 participants of the ongoing ImmuneRACE study, and 1,000 to 1,500 subjects contributed by 6 global collaborators. The sample metadata nearly always contained a de-identified subject ID, COVID-19 status, age in years and sex. Where available, HLA class I and class II types were taken from metadata supplied by the sample provider and were not determined by assay-based typing.

Overall study results and their limits: How much clinical and demographic metadata was included differed by source and by participant, and the metadata was provided uncurated.

In Seattle, one collaborating source enrolled patients while the infection was active and tracked those patients longitudinally over the course of disease. The collaborating institutions used their own protocols to collect whole blood in K2EDTA tubes. For TCRbeta analysis, collaborators shipped samples in one of three forms: frozen whole blood, isolated PBMCs, or DNA extracted from either of those sample types. A word on this clone: Its antigen is unknown. One base away there is no much larger clone; base qualities are not given.

CDR1 and CDR2 were assigned from the germline V gene (reference sequence) as LNHDA and SQIVND. V is shortened by 1 base, J by 4 bases, and the region joining them spans 10 bases. The CDR3 runs 15 residues from the cysteine to the phenylalanine. Left in the record is the CDR3 DNA by itself, 45 bases read in frame from the first base. TCRbeta CDR3 regions were amplified from genomic DNA by means of the immunoSEQ Assay, a bias-controlled multiplex PCR. As for how the authors treated the data: Nucleated cell counts per sample were estimated from amplification of reference gene primers within the assay. To quantify the absolute abundance of each unique TCRbeta CDR3 rearrangement, sequence reads were collapsed and filtered. For each sample, productive Simpson clonality was calculated as the square root of Simpson's diversity index across productive rearrangements. TCRdb stores this immuneACCESS table with in-frame sequences only. Part of the clones is absent; in the studies checked, under half of the shortfall reflects unresolved V genes, and no reason is known for the rest. The V and J calls and clone size were taken over from that table, and D and trimming were inferred from the DNA. The sample contains approximately 140,000 clones, less than 90% of them found a single time. Approximately 2.4% of the sample belongs to the ten largest clones.

This TCR was sampled from a human donor with COVID-19, enrolled during active disease. The donor label of this sample is uncertain. Recombination connected TRBV19 to TRBJ2-2; TRBD1 is possibly the D segment (6 matching bases). The source material was peripheral blood. The DNA sequence is given as TGTGCCAGTAGTATAGCAGGGGCCGCCACCGGGGAGCTGTTTTTT. Its protein product is CASSIAGAATGELFF.